These T cell receptor beta chains were read from a single sample in a study of CD8 T cells in Susac syndrome. TCRdb recomputed calls from the immunoSEQ multiplex PCR reads with MiXCR, one row per CDR3 protein. The table shows under 85,000 distinct CDR3 sequences, with roughly 92% occurring only once. Sequenced: CD8+ T cells from PBMCs. The origin of the receptors is a human donor with Susac syndrome. Both conserved end residues are part of each CDR3. The D gene is left open where the match is weak. Expanded clones get a size class; other rows say once, few or many, or leave the size out.

J gene: TRBJ2-7; clone size: -; V gene: TRBV4-3; D gene: -; CDR3 protein: CASGQDQAMREQYF; CDR3 DNA: TGCGCCAGCGGCCAAGATCAAGCTATGCGCGAGCAGTACTTC
J gene: TRBJ1-1; clone size: -; V gene: TRBV18; D gene: TRBD1; CDR3 protein: CASSQTGSNTEAFF; CDR3 DNA: TGTGCCAGCTCGCAGACAGGGAGTAACACTGAAGCTTTCTTT
J gene: TRBJ2-2; clone size: -; V gene: TRBV6-5; D gene: TRBD2; CDR3 protein: CASSYGTSGYTGELFF; CDR3 DNA: TGTGCCAGCAGTTACGGGACTAGCGGCTACACCGGGGAGCTGTTTTTT
J gene: TRBJ1-1; clone size: -; V gene: TRBV6-5; D gene: -; CDR3 protein: CASSYSQGSAEAFF; CDR3 DNA: TGTGCCAGCAGTTACTCGCAGGGATCCGCTGAAGCTTTCTTT
J gene: TRBJ1-6; clone size: -; V gene: TRBV20-1; D gene: -; CDR3 protein: CSAQARGSYNSPLHF; CDR3 DNA: TGCAGTGCTCAGGCGAGGGGCTCCTATAATTCACCCCTCCACTTT
J gene: TRBJ1-1; clone size: -; V gene: TRBV5-1; D gene: -; CDR3 protein: CASSLGTENTEAFF; CDR3 DNA: TGCGCCAGCAGCTTGGGGACAGAGAACACTGAAGCTTTCTTT
J gene: TRBJ1-2; clone size: -; V gene: TRBV7-9; D gene: -; CDR3 protein: CASSLYSGPVRSRYGYTF; CDR3 DNA: TGTGCCAGCAGCTTATATAGCGGGCCTGTCCGGTCTAGGTATGGCTACACCTTC
J gene: TRBJ1-5; clone size: -; V gene: TRBV7-2; D gene: -; CDR3 protein: CASSLGFRSNQPQHF; CDR3 DNA: TGTGCCAGCAGCTTAGGCTTTCGTAGCAATCAGCCCCAGCATTTT
J gene: TRBJ2-1; clone size: -; V gene: TRBV6-1; D gene: -; CDR3 protein: CASMGDRRKDEQFF; CDR3 DNA: TGTGCCAGCATGGGGGATCGCAGAAAGGACGAGCAGTTCTTC
J gene: TRBJ1-3; clone size: -; V gene: TRBV7-9; D gene: -; CDR3 protein: CASSLVKRLNLIVYF; CDR3 DNA: TGTGCCAGCAGCTTAGTTAAAAGACTCAACTTAATAGTATATTTT
J gene: TRBJ2-4; clone size: -; V gene: TRBV28; D gene: -; CDR3 protein: CASSLGQGGIQYF; CDR3 DNA: TGTGCCAGCAGTTTGGGTCAGGGGGGGATTCAGTACTTC
J gene: TRBJ2-7; clone size: medium-sized; V gene: TRBV13; D gene: -; CDR3 protein: CASSLGEGNEQYF; CDR3 DNA: TGTGCCAGCAGCTTAGGCGAGGGAAACGAGCAGTACTTC
J gene: TRBJ2-7; clone size: -; V gene: TRBV6-6; D gene: -; CDR3 protein: CASSYVWEQYF; CDR3 DNA: TGTGCCAGCAGTTATGTGTGGGAGCAGTACTTC
J gene: TRBJ1-2; clone size: -; V gene: TRBV29-1; D gene: -; CDR3 protein: CSVDLGKIYGYTF; CDR3 DNA: TGCAGCGTTGACCTGGGGAAGATCTATGGCTACACCTTC
J gene: TRBJ2-7; clone size: -; V gene: TRBV5-1; D gene: -; CDR3 protein: CASSFSVLYF; CDR3 DNA: TGCGCCAGCAGCTTTAGTGTACTCTACTTC
J gene: TRBJ1-2; clone size: -; V gene: TRBV5-1; D gene: TRBD1; CDR3 protein: CASSLVTGTGTNYGYTF; CDR3 DNA: TGCGCCAGCAGCTTGGTGACTGGGACAGGGACTAACTATGGCTACACCTTC
J gene: TRBJ2-3; clone size: -; V gene: TRBV20-1; D gene: TRBD2; CDR3 protein: CSAWTSGGAYTQYF; CDR3 DNA: TGCAGTGCCTGGACTAGCGGGGGGGCGTATACGCAGTATTTT
J gene: TRBJ2-3; clone size: once; V gene: TRBV29-1; D gene: TRBD2; CDR3 protein: CSGTSGIIDTQYF; CDR3 DNA: TGCAGCGGGACTAGCGGGATTATAGATACGCAGTATTTT
J gene: TRBJ2-7; clone size: -; V gene: TRBV7-2; D gene: -; CDR3 protein: CASSFRRSYEQYF; CDR3 DNA: TGTGCCAGCAGTTTCCGGCGGTCCTACGAGCAGTACTTC
J gene: TRBJ1-2; clone size: -; V gene: TRBV4-1; D gene: -; CDR3 protein: CASSQPGRLYGYTF; CDR3 DNA: TGCGCCAGCAGCCAACCCGGACGGCTCTATGGCTACACCTTC
J gene: TRBJ2-5; clone size: -; V gene: TRBV27; D gene: -; CDR3 protein: CASSPFWSQETQYF; CDR3 DNA: TGTGCCAGCAGTCCCTTTTGGAGTCAAGAGACCCAGTACTTC
J gene: TRBJ1-5; clone size: -; V gene: TRBV2; D gene: -; CDR3 protein: CASSVTFGDQPQHF; CDR3 DNA: TGTGCCAGCAGCGTAACTTTTGGGGATCAGCCCCAGCATTTT
J gene: TRBJ2-7; clone size: few; V gene: TRBV7-6; D gene: -; CDR3 protein: CASSLQGYEQYF; CDR3 DNA: TGTGCCAGCAGCTTACAGGGTTACGAGCAGTACTTC
J gene: TRBJ2-1; clone size: -; V gene: TRBV20-1; D gene: -; CDR3 protein: CSARVGVNNEQFF; CDR3 DNA: TGCAGTGCTAGAGTAGGCGTTAACAATGAGCAGTTCTTC
J gene: TRBJ2-1; clone size: -; V gene: TRBV2; D gene: TRBD2; CDR3 protein: CASSEAPPASGMGNEQFF; CDR3 DNA: TGTGCCAGCAGTGAAGCGCCCCCCGCTAGCGGGATGGGCAATGAGCAGTTCTTC
J gene: TRBJ1-3; clone size: -; V gene: TRBV29-1; D gene: -; CDR3 protein: CSVGGVRDTGNTIYF; CDR3 DNA: TGCAGCGTTGGGGGAGTACGGGACACTGGAAACACCATATATTTT
J gene: TRBJ2-1; clone size: -; V gene: TRBV4-3; D gene: TRBD1; CDR3 protein: CASSQRGYGTGDNEQFF; CDR3 DNA: TGCGCCAGCAGCCAACGCGGATACGGGACAGGGGATAATGAGCAGTTCTTC
J gene: TRBJ1-1; clone size: -; V gene: TRBV2; D gene: TRBD1; CDR3 protein: CATKGGSNTEAFF; CDR3 DNA: TGTGCCACCAAAGGGGGCTCGAACACTGAAGCTTTCTTT
J gene: TRBJ1-2; clone size: -; V gene: TRBV19; D gene: -; CDR3 protein: CASSIWGDYGYTF; CDR3 DNA: TGTGCCAGTAGTATATGGGGAGATTATGGCTACACCTTC
J gene: TRBJ1-1; clone size: -; V gene: TRBV5-4; D gene: TRBD1; CDR3 protein: CASTDSGQGTEAFF; CDR3 DNA: TGTGCCAGCACCGATTCCGGACAGGGCACTGAAGCTTTCTTT
J gene: TRBJ2-1; clone size: once; V gene: TRBV14; D gene: TRBD2; CDR3 protein: CASSQDWIAGNEQFF; CDR3 DNA: TGTGCCAGCAGCCAAGATTGGATAGCGGGTAATGAGCAGTTCTTC
J gene: TRBJ1-1; clone size: once; V gene: TRBV6-5; D gene: -; CDR3 protein: CASSYSESTEAFF; CDR3 DNA: TGTGCCAGCAGTTACTCGGAGAGCACTGAAGCTTTCTTT
J gene: TRBJ1-1; clone size: -; V gene: TRBV6-6; D gene: -; CDR3 protein: CATWFGGLIPEAFF; CDR3 DNA: TGTGCCACCTGGTTTGGCGGGTTGATCCCTGAAGCTTTCTTT
J gene: TRBJ2-3; clone size: -; V gene: TRBV11-2; D gene: -; CDR3 protein: CASSLDLFGGITDTQYF; CDR3 DNA: TGTGCCAGCAGCTTAGATCTGTTTGGCGGAATCACAGATACGCAGTATTTT
J gene: TRBJ2-7; clone size: -; V gene: TRBV28; D gene: TRBD1; CDR3 protein: CASSLLQGAYEQYF; CDR3 DNA: TGTGCCAGCAGTTTACTACAGGGGGCCTACGAGCAGTACTTC
J gene: TRBJ2-3; clone size: -; V gene: TRBV7-2; D gene: -; CDR3 protein: CASSLSQVVVDTQYF; CDR3 DNA: TGTGCCAGCAGCCTATCCCAAGTGGTTGTAGATACGCAGTATTTT
J gene: TRBJ2-5; clone size: -; V gene: TRBV12-3/TRBV12-4; D gene: TRBD2; CDR3 protein: CASRGGGLAAQETQYF; CDR3 DNA: TGTGCCAGCAGAGGTGGGGGACTAGCGGCACAAGAGACCCAGTACTTC
J gene: TRBJ2-2; clone size: -; V gene: TRBV4-1; D gene: -; CDR3 protein: CASSPNVSPGANGELFF; CDR3 DNA: TGCGCCAGCAGCCCGAACGTCTCGCCTGGGGCCAACGGGGAGCTGTTTTTT
J gene: TRBJ2-1; clone size: -; V gene: TRBV2; D gene: -; CDR3 protein: CASSGRDRPNNEQFF; CDR3 DNA: TGTGCCAGCAGTGGCCGGGACCGACCCAACAATGAGCAGTTCTTC
J gene: TRBJ2-7; clone size: -; V gene: TRBV7-2; D gene: -; CDR3 protein: CASSPLAEGISYEQYF; CDR3 DNA: TGTGCCAGCAGCCCGCTGGCGGAGGGGATCTCCTACGAGCAGTACTTC
J gene: TRBJ2-2; clone size: -; V gene: TRBV7-2; D gene: -; CDR3 protein: CASSLSGISGELFF; CDR3 DNA: TGTGCCAGCAGCTTATCCGGGATTTCCGGGGAGCTGTTTTTT
J gene: TRBJ2-5; clone size: -; V gene: TRBV30; D gene: -; CDR3 protein: CAWIWAGEQETQYF; CDR3 DNA: TGTGCCTGGATATGGGCCGGGGAGCAAGAGACCCAGTACTTC
J gene: TRBJ1-1; clone size: -; V gene: TRBV5-1; D gene: -; CDR3 protein: CASSLTDMNTEAFF; CDR3 DNA: TGCGCCAGCAGCTTGACAGATATGAACACTGAAGCTTTCTTT